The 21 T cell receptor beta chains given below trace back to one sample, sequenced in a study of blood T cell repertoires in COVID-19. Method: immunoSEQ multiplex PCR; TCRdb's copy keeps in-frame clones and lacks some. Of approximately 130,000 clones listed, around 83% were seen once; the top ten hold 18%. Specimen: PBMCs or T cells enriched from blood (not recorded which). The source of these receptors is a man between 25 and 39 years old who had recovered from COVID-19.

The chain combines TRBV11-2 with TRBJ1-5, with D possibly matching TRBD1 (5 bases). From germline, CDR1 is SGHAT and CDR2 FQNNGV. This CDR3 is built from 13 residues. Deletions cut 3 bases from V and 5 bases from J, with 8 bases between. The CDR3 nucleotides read TGTGCCAGCAGCTTGGACATTGATCAGCCCCAGCATTTT. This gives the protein CASSLDIDQPQHF. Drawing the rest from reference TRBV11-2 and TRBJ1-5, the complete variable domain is EAGVAQSPRYKIIEKRQSVAFWCNPISGHATLYWYQQILGQGPKLLIQFQNNGVVDDSQLPKDRFSAERLKGVDSTLKIQPAKLEDSAVYLCASSLDIDQPQHFGDGTRLSIL.

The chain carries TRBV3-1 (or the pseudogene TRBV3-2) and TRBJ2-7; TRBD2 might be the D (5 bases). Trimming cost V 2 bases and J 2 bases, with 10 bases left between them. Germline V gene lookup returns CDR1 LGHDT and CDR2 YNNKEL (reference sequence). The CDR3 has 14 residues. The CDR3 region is CASSQYEGTYEQYF. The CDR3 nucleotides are TGTGCCAGCAGCCAATACGAGGGTACCTACGAGCAGTACTTC.

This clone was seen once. CDR3 sequence: CASNKAGLNEKLFF. CDR3 sequence (DNA): TGTGCCAGCAATAAAGCTGGGCTTAATGAAAAACTGTTTTTT. This chain links TRBV9 with TRBJ1-4; D unclear. Germline CDR1 and CDR2: SGDLS and YYNGEE. The CDR3 has 14 amino acids. V was cut by 6 bases and J by 4 bases, with 13 bases left in between.

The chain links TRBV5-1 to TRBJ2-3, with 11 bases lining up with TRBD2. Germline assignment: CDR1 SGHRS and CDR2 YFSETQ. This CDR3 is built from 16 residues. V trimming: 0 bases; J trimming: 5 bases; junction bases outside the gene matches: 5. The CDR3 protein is CASSLGLAGSLDTQYF. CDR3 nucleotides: TGCGCCAGCAGCTTGGGACTAGCGGGGTCCCTAGATACGCAGTATTTT.

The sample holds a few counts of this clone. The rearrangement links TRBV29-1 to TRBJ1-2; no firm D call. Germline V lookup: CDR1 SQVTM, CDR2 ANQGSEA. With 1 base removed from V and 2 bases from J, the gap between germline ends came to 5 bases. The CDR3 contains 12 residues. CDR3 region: CSVEGQNYGYTF. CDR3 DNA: TGCAGCGTTGAAGGTCAGAACTATGGCTACACCTTC.

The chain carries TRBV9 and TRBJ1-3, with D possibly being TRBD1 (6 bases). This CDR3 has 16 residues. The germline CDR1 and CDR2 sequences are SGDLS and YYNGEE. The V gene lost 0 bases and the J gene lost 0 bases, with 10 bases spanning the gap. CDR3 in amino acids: CASSVAPGVSGNTIYF. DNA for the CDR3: TGTGCCAGCAGCGTAGCACCAGGGGTCTCTGGAAACACCATATATTTT.

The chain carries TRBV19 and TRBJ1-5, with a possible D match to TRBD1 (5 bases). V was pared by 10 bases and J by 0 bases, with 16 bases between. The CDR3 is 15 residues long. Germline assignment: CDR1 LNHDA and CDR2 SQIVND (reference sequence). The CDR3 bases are TGTGCCACTCAGGGCAGATCTATTAGCAATCAGCCCCAGCATTTT. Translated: CATQGRSISNQPQHF. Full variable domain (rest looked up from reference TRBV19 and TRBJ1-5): DGGITQSPKYLFRKEGQNVTLSCEQNLNHDAMYWYRQDPGQGLRLIYYSQIVNDFQKGDIAEGYSVSREKKESFPLTVTSAQKNPTAFYLCATQGRSISNQPQHFGDGTRLSIL.

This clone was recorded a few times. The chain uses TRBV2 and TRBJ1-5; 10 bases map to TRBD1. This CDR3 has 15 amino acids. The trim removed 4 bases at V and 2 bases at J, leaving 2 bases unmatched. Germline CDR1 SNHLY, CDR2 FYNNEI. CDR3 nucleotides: TGTGCCAGCAGTGGACAGGGGGCCGGCAATCAGCCCCAGCATTTT. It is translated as CASSGQGAGNQPQHF.

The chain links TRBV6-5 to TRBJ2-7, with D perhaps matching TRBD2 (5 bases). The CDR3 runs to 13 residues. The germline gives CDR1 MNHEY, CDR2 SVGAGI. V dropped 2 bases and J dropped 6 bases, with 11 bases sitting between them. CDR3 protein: CASSYQSGSEQYF. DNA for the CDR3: TGTGCCAGCAGTTACCAGAGCGGCAGCGAGCAGTACTTC.

The CDR3, as DNA: TGTGCCAGCAACTGGGACAGGGGAACTGAAGCTTTCTTT. This encodes CASNWDRGTEAFF. The chain combines TRBV6-5 with TRBJ1-1, with 10 bases fitting TRBD1. There are 13 residues in the CDR3. Germline V gene sequence: CDR1 MNHEY, CDR2 SVGAGI. Unmatched junction bases numbered 4, after V lost 7 bases and J lost 5 bases.

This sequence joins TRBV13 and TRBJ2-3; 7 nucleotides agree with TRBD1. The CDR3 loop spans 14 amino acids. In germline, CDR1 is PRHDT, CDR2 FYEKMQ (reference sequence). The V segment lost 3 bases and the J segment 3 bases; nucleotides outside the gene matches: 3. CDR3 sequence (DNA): TGTGCCAGCAGCTTTTCAGGGGGAACAGATACGCAGTATTTT. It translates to CASSFSGGTDTQYF.

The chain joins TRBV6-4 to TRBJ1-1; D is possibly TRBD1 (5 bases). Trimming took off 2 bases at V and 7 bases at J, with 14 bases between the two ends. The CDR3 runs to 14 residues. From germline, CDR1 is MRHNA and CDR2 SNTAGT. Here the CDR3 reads CASSDSQGQGEAFF. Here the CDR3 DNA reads TGTGCCAGCAGTGACAGTCAGGGTCAGGGTGAAGCTTTCTTT.

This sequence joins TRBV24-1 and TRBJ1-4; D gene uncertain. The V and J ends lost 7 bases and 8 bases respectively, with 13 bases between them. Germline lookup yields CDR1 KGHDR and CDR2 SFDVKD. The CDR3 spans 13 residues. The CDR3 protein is CATSQTGGEKLFF. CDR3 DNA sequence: TGTGCCACCAGCCAAACGGGAGGGGAAAAACTGTTTTTT.

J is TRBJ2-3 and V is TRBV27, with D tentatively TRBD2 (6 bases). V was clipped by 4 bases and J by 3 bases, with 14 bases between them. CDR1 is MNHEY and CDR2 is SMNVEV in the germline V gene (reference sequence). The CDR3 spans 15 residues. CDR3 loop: CASSSPAGITDTQYF. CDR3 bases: TGTGCCAGCAGTTCCCCTGCGGGGATAACAGATACGCAGTATTTT.

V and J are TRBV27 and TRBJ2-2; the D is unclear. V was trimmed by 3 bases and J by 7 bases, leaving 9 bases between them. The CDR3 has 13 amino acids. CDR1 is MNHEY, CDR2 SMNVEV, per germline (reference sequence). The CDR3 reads CASSFSFDGELFF. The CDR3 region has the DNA TGTGCCAGCAGTTTTAGCTTTGACGGGGAGCTGTTTTTT.

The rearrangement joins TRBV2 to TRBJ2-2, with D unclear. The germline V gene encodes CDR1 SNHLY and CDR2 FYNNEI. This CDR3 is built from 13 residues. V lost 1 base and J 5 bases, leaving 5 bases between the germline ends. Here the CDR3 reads CASSEGRTGELFF. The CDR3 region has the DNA TGTGCCAGCAGTGAAGGTCGTACCGGGGAGCTGTTTTTT.

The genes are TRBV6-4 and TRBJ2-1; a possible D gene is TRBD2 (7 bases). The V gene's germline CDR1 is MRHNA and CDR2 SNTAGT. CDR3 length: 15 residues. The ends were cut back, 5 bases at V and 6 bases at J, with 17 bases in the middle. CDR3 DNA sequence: TGTGCCAGCAGTAATACAGGGTCGGGGGGCAATGAGCAGTTCTTC. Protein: CASSNTGSGGNEQFF.

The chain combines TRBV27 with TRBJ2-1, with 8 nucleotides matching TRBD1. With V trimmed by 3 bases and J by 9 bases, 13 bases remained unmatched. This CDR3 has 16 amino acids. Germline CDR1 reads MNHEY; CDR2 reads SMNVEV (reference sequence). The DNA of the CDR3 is TGTGCCAGCAGTTTTCTAGGGCCAGGGGGCAAGACTGAGCAGTTCTTC. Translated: CASSFLGPGGKTEQFF.

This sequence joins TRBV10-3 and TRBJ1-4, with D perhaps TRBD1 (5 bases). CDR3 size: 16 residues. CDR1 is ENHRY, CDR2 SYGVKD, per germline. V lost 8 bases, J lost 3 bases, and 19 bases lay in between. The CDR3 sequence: CAIAGDSQGSNEKLFF. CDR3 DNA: TGTGCCATCGCTGGGGACTCTCAGGGATCTAATGAAAAACTGTTTTTT.

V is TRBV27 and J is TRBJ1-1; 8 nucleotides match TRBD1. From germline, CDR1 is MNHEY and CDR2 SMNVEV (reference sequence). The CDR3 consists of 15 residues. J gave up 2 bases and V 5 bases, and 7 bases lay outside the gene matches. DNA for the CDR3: TGTGCCAGCAGTACCATGACAGGGGATAACACTGAAGCTTTCTTT. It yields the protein CASSTMTGDNTEAFF.

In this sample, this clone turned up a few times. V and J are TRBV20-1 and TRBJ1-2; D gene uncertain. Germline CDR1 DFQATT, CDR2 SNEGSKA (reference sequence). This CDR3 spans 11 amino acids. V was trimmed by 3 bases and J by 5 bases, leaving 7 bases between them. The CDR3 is CSASGAYGYTF. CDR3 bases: TGCAGTGCTAGTGGAGCATATGGCTACACCTTC.